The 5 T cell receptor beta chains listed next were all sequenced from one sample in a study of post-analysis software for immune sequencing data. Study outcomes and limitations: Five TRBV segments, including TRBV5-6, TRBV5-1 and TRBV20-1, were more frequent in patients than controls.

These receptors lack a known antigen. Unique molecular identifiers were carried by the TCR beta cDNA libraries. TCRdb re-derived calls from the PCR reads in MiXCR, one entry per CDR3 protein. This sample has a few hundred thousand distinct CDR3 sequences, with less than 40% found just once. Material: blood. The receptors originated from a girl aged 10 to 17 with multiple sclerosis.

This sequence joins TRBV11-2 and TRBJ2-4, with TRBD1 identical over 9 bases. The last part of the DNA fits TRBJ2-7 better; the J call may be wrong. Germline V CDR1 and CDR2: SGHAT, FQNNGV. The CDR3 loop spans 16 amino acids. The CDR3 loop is CASSLGGTGTRYEQYF. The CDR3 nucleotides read TGTGCCAGCAGCTTAGGGGGGACAGGGACCCGCTACGAGCAGTACTTC.

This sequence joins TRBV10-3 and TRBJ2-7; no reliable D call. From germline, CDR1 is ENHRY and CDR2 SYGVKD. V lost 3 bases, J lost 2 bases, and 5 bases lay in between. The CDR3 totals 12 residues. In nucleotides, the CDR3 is TGTGCCATCAGTGACCGCACCTACGAGCAGTACTTC. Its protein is CAISDRTYEQYF.

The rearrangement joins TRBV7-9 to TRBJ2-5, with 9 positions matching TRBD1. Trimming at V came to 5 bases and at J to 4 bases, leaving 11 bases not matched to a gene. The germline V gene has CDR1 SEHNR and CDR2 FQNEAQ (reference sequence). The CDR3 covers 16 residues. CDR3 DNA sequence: TGTGCCAGCAGCCTTCTTGGACAGGGGTCAGGAGAGACCCAGTACTTC. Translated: CASSLLGQGSGETQYF.

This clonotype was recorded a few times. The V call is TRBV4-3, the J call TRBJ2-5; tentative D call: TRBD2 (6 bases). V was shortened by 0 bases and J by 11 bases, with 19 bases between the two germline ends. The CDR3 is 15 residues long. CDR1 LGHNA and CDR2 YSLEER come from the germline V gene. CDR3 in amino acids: CASSQEVDPGRGQYF. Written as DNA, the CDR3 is TGCGCCAGCAGCCAAGAAGTAGATCCGGGCCGGGGGCAGTACTTC.

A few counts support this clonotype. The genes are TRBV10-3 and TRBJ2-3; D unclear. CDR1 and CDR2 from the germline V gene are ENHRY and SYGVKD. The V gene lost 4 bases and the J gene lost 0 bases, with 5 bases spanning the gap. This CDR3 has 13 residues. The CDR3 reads CAISAVSTDTQYF. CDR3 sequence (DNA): TGTGCCATCAGTGCTGTGAGCACAGATACGCAGTATTTT.